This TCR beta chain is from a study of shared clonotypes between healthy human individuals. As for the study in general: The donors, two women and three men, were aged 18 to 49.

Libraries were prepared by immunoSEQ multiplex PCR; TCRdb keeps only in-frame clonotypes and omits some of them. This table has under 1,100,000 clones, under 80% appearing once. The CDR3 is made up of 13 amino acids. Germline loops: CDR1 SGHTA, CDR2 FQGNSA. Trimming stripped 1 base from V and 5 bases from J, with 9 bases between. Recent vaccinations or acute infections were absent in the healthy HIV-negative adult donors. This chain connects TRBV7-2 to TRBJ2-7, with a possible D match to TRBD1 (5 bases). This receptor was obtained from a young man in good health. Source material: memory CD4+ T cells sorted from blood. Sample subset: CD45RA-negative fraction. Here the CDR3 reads CASSLVKGHEQYF. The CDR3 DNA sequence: TGTGCCAGCAGCTTAGTCAAGGGGCACGAGCAGTACTTC.